These T cell receptor beta chains were read from a single sample in a study of cytomegalovirus exposure and HLA in healthy donors. This table comes from immunoSEQ multiplex PCR, and its TCRdb copy is limited to in-frame clones, with some not included. The sample records tens of thousands of clones, just under 95% being singletons. The sample consisted of PBMCs. The source of these receptors is a man aged 18 to 35 in good health and CMV-seropositive. Both conserved end residues are part of each CDR3. A D gene is named only where the DNA matches it firmly. Not every row has a clone size; where given, it reads once, few, many or a size class.

j_call	clone_size	d_call	v_call	cdr3_nt	cdr3_aa
TRBJ1-4	once	.	TRBV11-2	TGTGCCAGCAGCTTAGCGGGGGGTGAAAAACTGTTTTTT	CASSLAGGEKLFF
TRBJ1-1	.	TRBD1	TRBV10-2	TGCGCCAGCAAGGGGGACAGGGCCACTGAAGCTTTCTTT	CASKGDRATEAFF
TRBJ1-5	once	.	TRBV13	TGTGCCAGCAGCTCACATCCTAGCAATCAGCCCCAGCATTTT	CASSSHPSNQPQHF
TRBJ2-5	.	.	TRBV6-1	TGTGCCAGCAGCCAGGACAACTTCCAAGAGACCCAGTACTTC	CASSQDNFQETQYF
TRBJ2-7	.	TRBD2	TRBV5-4	TGTGCCAGCAGCTTGGTAGCTAGCGGGATTCGCGAGCAGTACTTC	CASSLVASGIREQYF
TRBJ2-7	.	.	TRBV18	TGTGCCAGCTCACCTTCCGCCTACGAGCAGTACTTC	CASSPSAYEQYF
TRBJ2-6	.	TRBD1	TRBV10-1	TGCGCCAGCAGTGAGCCTAACCGGGACAGGTTTTTTGCTGGGGCCAACGTCCTGACTTTC	CASSEPNRDRFFAGANVLTF
TRBJ2-3	.	TRBD1	TRBV30	TGTGCCTGGAGAGCAGACAGGGTCCTCACAGATACGCAGTATTTT	CAWRADRVLTDTQYF
TRBJ1-5	.	.	TRBV6-5	TGTGCCAGCAGTTGGGGCAGTAATCAGCCCCAGCATTTT	CASSWGSNQPQHF
TRBJ2-1	.	TRBD2	TRBV5-5	TGTGCCAGCAGCCCGGGACTAGTAAGCGCTGAGCAGTTCTTC	CASSPGLVSAEQFF
TRBJ2-3	.	.	TRBV2	TGTGCCAGCAGTCAAACAGATACGCAGTATTTT	CASSQTDTQYF
TRBJ1-5	.	.	TRBV28	TGTGCCAGCAGATCAGACAGAGCCCATCAGCCCCAGCATTTT	CASRSDRAHQPQHF
TRBJ2-2	.	TRBD1	TRBV5-4	TGTGCCAGCAGCTTGGGACAGGGCGGGACCGGGGAGCTGTTTTTT	CASSLGQGGTGELFF
TRBJ2-5	once	.	TRBV9	TGTGCCAGCAGCGGCGCAGGAGAGACCCAGTACTTC	CASSGAGETQYF
TRBJ1-1	.	TRBD1	TRBV9	TGTGCCAGCAGCCCCCAGGGACAGGGCTACGCCGAAGCTTTCTTT	CASSPQGQGYAEAFF
TRBJ2-7	.	TRBD2	TRBV7-2	TGTGCCAGCAGCTTACCTATGACTAGCGGGAGGACACACGAGCAGTACTTC	CASSLPMTSGRTHEQYF
TRBJ1-2	.	TRBD1	TRBV7-9	TGTGCCAGCAGCTTAGTAGGACAGGGGGTTTTCTTC	CASSLVGQGVFF
TRBJ2-7	.	TRBD1	TRBV6-5	TGTGCCAGCAGTATCCCCCGGGGACAGTTTTTAGAGCAGTACTTC	CASSIPRGQFLEQYF
TRBJ1-1	once	TRBD1	TRBV7-2	TGTGCCAGCAGCAACGGACAGGACCTTGAAGCTTTCTTT	CASSNGQDLEAFF
TRBJ2-7	.	.	TRBV10-2	TGCGCCAGCAGTGAGGGGGCTTTCTACGAGCAGTACTTC	CASSEGAFYEQYF
TRBJ1-4	once	.	TRBV6-1	TGTGCCAGCCTAGGCCTGGTGAATAATGAAAAACTGTTTTTT	CASLGLVNNEKLFF
TRBJ2-1	.	TRBD2	TRBV4-3	TGCGCCAGCAGCCAAGACAGGGTTAGCGGGAGTGAGCAGTTCTTC	CASSQDRVSGSEQFF
TRBJ2-3	.	.	TRBV10-3	TGTGCCATCAGTCATGAGGCGTCCACAGATACGCAGTATTTT	CAISHEASTDTQYF
TRBJ2-7	.	TRBD2	TRBV7-8	TGTGCCAGCAGCTTAGTTACTAGCGGGCGGGAGCAGTACTTC	CASSLVTSGREQYF
TRBJ2-2	.	.	TRBV28	TGTGCCAGCGACGGAGGGGGAGGGACCGGGGAGCTGTTTTTT	CASDGGGGTGELFF
TRBJ1-4	.	TRBD1	TRBV28	TGTGCCAGCAGCACCGGGACAGGGAATGAAAAACTGTTTTTT	CASSTGTGNEKLFF
TRBJ1-5	.	.	TRBV4-3	TGCGCCAGCAGCCCCCAGCGGGATCAGCCCCAGCATTTT	CASSPQRDQPQHF
TRBJ2-1	.	TRBD2	TRBV6-1	TGTGCCAGCAGTGAGGAGGGGACTACCCACAATGAGCAGTTCTTC	CASSEEGTTHNEQFF
TRBJ2-5	.	TRBD2	TRBV4-1	TGCGCCAGCAGCCAAGTAGCGGGGATTGGGGGGGAGACCCAGTACTTC	CASSQVAGIGGETQYF
TRBJ1-2	.	.	TRBV5-4	TGTGCCAGCAGCTTGGGGGCGGGTAGGGATGGCTACACCTTC	CASSLGAGRDGYTF
TRBJ1-5	.	.	TRBV28	TGTGCCAGCAGTTTATGGCCCAGGGGCGATGGCAATCAGCCCCAGCATTTT	CASSLWPRGDGNQPQHF
TRBJ2-1	.	TRBD2	TRBV4-1	TGCGCCAGCAGCCAACCAGGGACTAGCGGGAGAAATGAGCAGTTCTTC	CASSQPGTSGRNEQFF
TRBJ2-5	.	TRBD1	TRBV29-1	TGCAGCGGCATCCCCGGGACAGGGGTTGACGTTGCAGAGACCCAGTACTTC	CSGIPGTGVDVAETQYF
TRBJ2-7	.	TRBD1	TRBV12-5	TGTGCTAGTGTCCACGTGACAGGGCCCTACGAGCAGTACTTC	CASVHVTGPYEQYF
TRBJ2-5	.	TRBD2	TRBV7-2	TGTGCCAGCAGCTTAACGGGGGGGCCCGAGACCCAGTACTTC	CASSLTGGPETQYF
TRBJ2-3	.	TRBD2	TRBV2	TGTGCCAGCAGTGAGAGTAGCGGGGTGGCAGATACGCAGTATTTT	CASSESSGVADTQYF
TRBJ2-7	.	TRBD1	TRBV5-5	TGTGCCAGCAGCCCTAGACAGGGTCTAAGAGCGCCATGGGGCGAGCAGTACTTC	CASSPRQGLRAPWGEQYF
TRBJ2-3	.	TRBD2	TRBV6-4	TGTGCCAGCAGTGCCGGGACTAGCGAGACAGATACGCAGTATTTT	CASSAGTSETDTQYF
TRBJ2-6	.	TRBD1	TRBV27	TGTGCCAGCAGTTCACAGGGGGCGCTGGGGGCCAACGTCCTGACTTTC	CASSSQGALGANVLTF
TRBJ1-5	.	.	TRBV4-1	TGCGCCAGCAGCCAAGATCACGGCAGGCCCAATCAGCCCCAGCATTTT	CASSQDHGRPNQPQHF
TRBJ2-7	.	.	TRBV30	TGTGCCGCGTCTAAGGGGCTCATCTACGAGCAGTACTTC	CAASKGLIYEQYF
TRBJ2-7	.	TRBD2	TRBV14	TGTGCCAGCAGCCAAGGCCTAGCGGGATTGAGGGAGCAGTACTTC	CASSQGLAGLREQYF
TRBJ1-1	few	.	TRBV28	TGTGCCAGCTCCTCGGGGGTGAACACTGAAGCTTTCTTT	CASSSGVNTEAFF
TRBJ2-1	.	.	TRBV4-3	TGCGCCAGCGGTAGCGGATGGAGCTCCTACAATGAGCAGTTCTTC	CASGSGWSSYNEQFF
TRBJ2-7	.	.	TRBV14	TGTGCCAGCAGCCTAACAGCATTCTCCTACGAGCAGTACTTC	CASSLTAFSYEQYF
TRBJ2-7	.	TRBD1	TRBV5-1	TGCGCCAGCAGCTTGGGGACAGGGGGGACCTACGAGCAGTACTTC	CASSLGTGGTYEQYF
TRBJ1-4	.	.	TRBV2	TGTGCCAGCAGTGCCCCCCGCGGAATGGGTAATGAAAAACTGTTTTTT	CASSAPRGMGNEKLFF
TRBJ1-1	.	.	TRBV6-5	TGTGCCAGCAGTTACTCGATATTAGTGAACACTGAAGCTTTCTTT	CASSYSILVNTEAFF
TRBJ1-6	.	TRBD1	TRBV7-2	TGTGCCAGCAGATTCGACAGGGAGATTAATTCACCCCTCCACTTT	CASRFDREINSPLHF
TRBJ2-7	once	TRBD2	TRBV11-2	TGTGCCAGCAGCTTAGTAACTAGCGCCGAGCAGTACTTC	CASSLVTSAEQYF